One T cell receptor beta chain is described in this entry. Its antigen remains unidentified. The sample holds no much larger clone one base away, and base qualities are not on file. Compared with germline, V lacks 0 bases and J lacks 6 bases; bases without a gene match: 4. From the cysteine through the phenylalanine, the CDR3 covers 15 amino acids. Only the CDR3 part of the read is kept: 45 bases, read in frame from the first base. CDR1 and CDR2 were assigned from the germline V gene as MGHRA and YSYEKL. The method was 5' RACE. Reads for this sample came from an Illumina HiSeq 2500. A second roughly 7 to 12 cycle PCR used a sample-barcoded 5' primer and a J-beta primer mix. A unique molecular identifier was introduced onto each TCR beta cDNA molecule by a template-switch 5' adaptor carrying 12 random nucleotides. At least 2.5 million CDR3-containing paired-end reads were obtained from each sample. The Mint cDNA synthesis kit, primed by a TRBC-specific oligonucleotide, was used to synthesize first-strand cDNA from all RNA. All cDNA was treated with uracil-DNA glycosylase and then went through a first 18-cycle PCR with the universal primers M1SS and BC2_uni_R. The authors' analysis ran thus. Each sample was normalized by randomly selecting 1 million high-quality reads, each carrying a distinct molecular identifier. Reads with shared molecular identifiers were discarded instead of being binned into consensus sequences. MiTCR, set to a Q25 quality threshold and the strictest error-elimination algorithm, was used for CDR3 identification, clonotype clustering and error correction. A nonparametric unseen species model using Euler transformation provided a lower-bound estimate of total TCR beta diversity. Using fastp trimming at Q25 and MiXCR clonotype assembly, TCRdb reanalyzed the public sequencing data and kept in-frame beta chains. Entries are consolidated by CDR3 protein sequence, retaining the most common genes and DNA. These V and J calls rely on TCRdb rather than the paper's analysis. The sample records under 2 million distinct CDR3 sequences, around 35% of which are singletons. The ten largest clones take up about 10% of the sample.

Systemically healthy Caucasian individuals from Russia, around 38 in total and aged about 6 to 100 years, were included as donors. Each donor gave about 9.8 milliliters of peripheral blood, drawn into EDTA-treated Vacutainer tubes. PBMCs were isolated by Ficoll-Paque density-gradient centrifugation, with at least 6 million obtained per sample. Trizol reagent was used to extract total RNA from the PBMCs, yielding at least 6 micrograms per sample. For every donor, an aliquot of PBMCs went through flow cytometry to measure the percentages of naive CD45RAhigh/CD27high T cells. This entry comes from a study of blood T cells in healthy people across ages (dated by TCRdb to between 2014 and 2017). For context, the study as a whole: In model experiments, template switching captured about one uniquely barcoded TCR beta cDNA molecule for every two T cells. Using deep sequencing normalized with unique cDNA molecular identifiers, the study measured how TCR beta repertoire diversity changes with age. Donors were grouped into four age groups: young (average about 15 years), middle-aged (39), aged (about 59) and long-lived (just over 80). To avoid experimental bias, donors of different ages were distributed randomly across sequencing lanes. The study analyzed two additional independent replicas of 1 million unique cDNA reads from the same blood draw for two donors, one aged 18 to 29 and one aged 80 or older.

The research as a whole found: Bulk unsorted PBMC profiling prevented conclusive comparison of naive and antigen-experienced compartments. Because the CMV infection status of the donors was unknown, age-related changes in expanded clonotypes may potentially have been confounded. Estimates of total diversity based on one million sequenced T cells were regarded as lower bounds and as underestimates. Observed TCR beta diversity per million T cells fell roughly linearly with age, and a significant reduction was already apparent by age roughly 40. Observed TCR beta diversity correlated strongly with the percentage of naive T cells measured by flow cytometry. The long-lived group showed more naive CD4+ T cells, fewer expanded clones and increased TCR diversity than the aged group, suggesting age selection.

This clonotype was obtained from a woman aged 25 to 39 in good health. Recombination connected TRBV4-1 to TRBJ1-4; 7 middle bases align to TRBD1. The sample was blood. The DNA sequence reads TGCGCCAGCAGCCAAGAGTTAGGGGGCGATGAAAAACTGTTTTTT. Its amino acids are CASSQELGGDEKLFF.